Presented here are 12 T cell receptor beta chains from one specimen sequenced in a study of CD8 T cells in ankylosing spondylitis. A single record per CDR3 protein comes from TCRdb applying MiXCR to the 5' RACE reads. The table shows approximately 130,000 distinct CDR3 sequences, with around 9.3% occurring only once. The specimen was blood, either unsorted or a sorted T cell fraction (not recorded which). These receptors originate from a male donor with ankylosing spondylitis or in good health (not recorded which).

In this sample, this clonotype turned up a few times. CDR3 coding DNA: TGTGCCAGCAGCCCCATTCAAGTAAACACTGAAGCTTTCTTT. Amino acids: CASSPIQVNTEAFF. The chain is built from TRBV5-5 and TRBJ1-1; D not resolved. In germline, CDR1 is SGHKS, CDR2 YYEKEE (reference sequence). This CDR3 is 14 amino acids long. V shed 4 bases and J shed 2 bases, with 12 bases lying between them.

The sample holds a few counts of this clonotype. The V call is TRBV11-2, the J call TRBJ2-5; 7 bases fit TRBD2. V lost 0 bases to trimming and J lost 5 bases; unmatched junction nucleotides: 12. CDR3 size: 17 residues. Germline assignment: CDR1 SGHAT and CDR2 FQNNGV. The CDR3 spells CASSLDPSAGIRETQYF. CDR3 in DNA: TGTGCCAGCAGCTTAGATCCTTCAGCGGGAATTCGCGAGACCCAGTACTTC.

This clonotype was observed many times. The CDR3 DNA sequence: TGCAGTGCTAGTAAGGACTATCCGAATAGCACAGATACGCAGTATTTT. Translation: CSASKDYPNSTDTQYF. The chain links TRBV20-1 to TRBJ2-3, with D perhaps TRBD2 (6 bases). This CDR3 has 16 amino acids. V lost 3 bases and J lost 0, with 16 bases in between. Germline loops: CDR1 DFQATT, CDR2 SNEGSKA (reference sequence).

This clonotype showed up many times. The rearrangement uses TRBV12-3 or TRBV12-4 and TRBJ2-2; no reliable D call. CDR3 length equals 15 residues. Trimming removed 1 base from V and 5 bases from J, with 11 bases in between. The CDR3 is CASSLGRNPTGELFF. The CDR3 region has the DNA TGTGCCAGCAGTTTAGGCAGGAATCCTACCGGGGAGCTGTTTTTT.

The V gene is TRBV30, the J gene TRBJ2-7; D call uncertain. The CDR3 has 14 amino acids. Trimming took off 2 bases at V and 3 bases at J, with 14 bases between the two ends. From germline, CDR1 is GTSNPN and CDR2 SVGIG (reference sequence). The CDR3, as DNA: TGTGCCTGGAGTTTGGGCGTTGGGGACTACGAGCAGTACTTC. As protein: CAWSLGVGDYEQYF. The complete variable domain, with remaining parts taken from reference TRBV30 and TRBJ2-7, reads SQTIHQWPATLVQPVGSPLSLECTVEGTSNPNLYWYRQAAGRGLQLLFYSVGIGQISSEVPQNLSASRPQDRQFILSSKKLLLSDSGFYLCAWSLGVGDYEQYFGPGTRLTVT.

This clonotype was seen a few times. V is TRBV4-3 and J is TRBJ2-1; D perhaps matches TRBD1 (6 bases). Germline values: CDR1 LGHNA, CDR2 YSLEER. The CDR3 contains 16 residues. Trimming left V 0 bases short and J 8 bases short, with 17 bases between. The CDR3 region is CASSQDLGQGFYEQFF. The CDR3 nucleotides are TGCGCCAGCAGCCAAGATTTGGGCCAGGGGTTTTATGAGCAGTTCTTC.

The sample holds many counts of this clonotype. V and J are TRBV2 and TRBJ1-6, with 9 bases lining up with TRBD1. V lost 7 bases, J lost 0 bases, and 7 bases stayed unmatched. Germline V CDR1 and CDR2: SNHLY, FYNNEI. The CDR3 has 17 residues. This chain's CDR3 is CASKLGQGFSYNSPLHF. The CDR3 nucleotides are TGTGCCAGCAAACTGGGACAGGGTTTCTCCTATAATTCACCCCTCCACTTT.

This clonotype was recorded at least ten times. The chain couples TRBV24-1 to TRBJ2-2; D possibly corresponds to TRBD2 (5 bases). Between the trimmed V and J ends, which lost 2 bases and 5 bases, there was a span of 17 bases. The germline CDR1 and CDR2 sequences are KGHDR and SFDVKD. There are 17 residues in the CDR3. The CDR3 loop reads CATSDSHELEKTGELFF. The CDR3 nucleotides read TGTGCCACCAGTGATTCCCACGAACTAGAAAAGACCGGGGAGCTGTTTTTT.

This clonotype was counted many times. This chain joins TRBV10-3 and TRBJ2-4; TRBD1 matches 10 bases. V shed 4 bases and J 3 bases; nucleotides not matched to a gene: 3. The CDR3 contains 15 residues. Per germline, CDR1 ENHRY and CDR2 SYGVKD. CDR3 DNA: TGTGCCATCAGTGTGGGACAGGGGAACAAAAACATTCAGTACTTC. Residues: CAISVGQGNKNIQYF.

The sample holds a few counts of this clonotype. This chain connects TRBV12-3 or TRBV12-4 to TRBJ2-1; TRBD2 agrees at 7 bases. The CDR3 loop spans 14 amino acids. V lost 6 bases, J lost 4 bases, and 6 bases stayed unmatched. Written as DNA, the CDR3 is TGTGCCAGCAGCTTTGCGGGAGATTACAATGAGCAGTTCTTC. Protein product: CASSFAGDYNEQFF.

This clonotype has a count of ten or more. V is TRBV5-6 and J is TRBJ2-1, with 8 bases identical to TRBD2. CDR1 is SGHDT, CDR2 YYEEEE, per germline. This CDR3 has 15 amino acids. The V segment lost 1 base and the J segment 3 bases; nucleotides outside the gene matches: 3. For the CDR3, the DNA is TGTGCCAGCAGCTTGTGGACTAGCTTCTACAATGAGCAGTTCTTC. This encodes CASSLWTSFYNEQFF.

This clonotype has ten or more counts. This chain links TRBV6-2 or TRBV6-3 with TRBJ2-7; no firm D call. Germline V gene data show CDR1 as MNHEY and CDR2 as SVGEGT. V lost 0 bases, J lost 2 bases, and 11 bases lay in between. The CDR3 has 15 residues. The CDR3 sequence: CASSYSPASTYEQYF. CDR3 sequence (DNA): TGTGCCAGCAGTTACTCGCCGGCCAGTACCTACGAGCAGTACTTC.